What follows are 4 T cell receptor beta chains derived from one specimen sequenced in a study of T-cell reconstitution after alpha-beta-depleted transplantation in children. It was with unique molecular identifiers that the TCRbeta library was prepared. TCRdb reprocessed the PCR reads with MiXCR, giving one entry per CDR3 protein. The sample has roughly 500,000 distinct CDR3 sequences; approximately 32% are singletons. The input for sequencing was PBMCs from the stem cell graft donor, taken from the stem cell graft. All receptors derive from a human donor who donated a stem cell graft to a child with aplastic anemia.

In its sample, this clonotype was seen a few times. The rearrangement joins TRBV15 to TRBJ2-6; the D is unclear. V lost 3 bases, J lost 2 bases, and 5 bases lay in between. CDR1 is LNHNV, CDR2 YYDKDF, per germline (reference sequence). This CDR3 has 14 residues. For the CDR3, the DNA is TGTGCCACCAGCAGGGCTACTGGGGCCAACGTCCTGACTTTC. This codes for CATSRATGANVLTF.

This clonotype was found a few times. This chain uses TRBV12-3 or TRBV12-4 with TRBJ2-1, with a possible D match to TRBD2 (5 bases). Trimming pared 5 bases from V and 10 bases from J, leaving 27 bases between. This CDR3 is built from 17 residues. This chain's CDR3 is CASSSGDTGSHLGEQFF. As DNA, the CDR3 is TGTGCCAGCAGTAGCGGTGATACGGGATCCCATCTAGGAGAGCAGTTCTTC.

This clonotype was observed a handful of times. The genes are TRBV7-8 and TRBJ2-1, with 7 bases fitting TRBD1. J gave up 6 bases and V 2 bases, and 7 bases lay outside the gene matches. The CDR3 extends over 15 amino acids. Germline CDR1 is SGHVS and CDR2 is FQNEAQ. CDR3 loop: CASSLKGQGVNEQFF. The CDR3 DNA follows: TGTGCCAGCAGCTTAAAGGGTCAGGGGGTCAATGAGCAGTTCTTC. Filled out from reference TRBV7-8 and TRBJ2-1, the complete variable domain reads GAGVSQSPRYKVAKRGQDVALRCDPISGHVSLFWYQQALGQGPEFLTYFQNEAQLDKSGLPSDRFFAERPEGSVSTLKIQRTQQEDSAVYLCASSLKGQGVNEQFFGPGTRLTVL.

This clonotype has more than one count but fewer than ten. The chain links TRBV20-1 to TRBJ2-1; 10 positions match TRBD2. This CDR3 is 16 amino acids long. The trim removed 2 bases at V and 10 bases at J, leaving 14 bases unmatched. Per the germline V gene, CDR1 is DFQATT and CDR2 is SNEGSKA (reference sequence). For the CDR3, the DNA is TGCAGTGCTAGAAGGCTAGCGGGAGAGGGGGGCCTGGAGCAGTTCTTC. This gives the protein CSARRLAGEGGLEQFF.